The entry below gives a single TCR beta chain sequence along with its context. Its target is not known. Profiled with immunoSEQ multiplex PCR; TCRdb holds only in-frame clones, not every one. The sample carries 130,000 to 150,000 clones, about 87% recorded once. This record belongs to a study of cytomegalovirus exposure and HLA in healthy donors. Study-wide points: It was found in a later analysis that first-cohort TCR clusters tended to co-occur in the 90 to 150 validation repertoires. The CMV antigen specificity of a few CMV-associated chains was confirmed through in vitro analysis.

The donors belonged to the approximately 120-subject validation cohort, separate from the 666-subject first cohort. The sequence was obtained from a woman aged 25 to 39 in good health and CMV-seropositive. The sequencing sample was made of PBMCs.

The CDR3 region has the DNA TGCGCCAGCAGCCAAGGTTGGCCAGCGCTGTTGCTGCAGTACTTC. Amino acid sequence: CASSQGWPALLLQYF. V and J are TRBV4-1 and TRBJ2-7, with D unclear. Per the germline V gene, CDR1 is MGHRA and CDR2 is YSYEKL. With 1 base removed from V and 9 bases from J, the gap between germline ends came to 19 bases. This CDR3 spans 15 amino acids.